This T cell receptor beta chain appears in the sequencing data of a study of beta chain features in type 1 diabetes. Germline lookup yields CDR1 SGHRS and CDR2 YFSETQ. V lost 4 bases, J lost 4 bases, and 17 bases lay in between. The length of the CDR3 is 15 residues. This clone was counted a single time. The antigen is undetermined. Study-wide points: Researchers reported that naive, central memory and Treg TCRB repertoires appeared more similar in patients than in healthy donors. Shortening of TCRB CDR3s, moderate but significant, appeared in all four CD4+ subsets of Type 1 diabetes patients.

Isolated RNA was reverse transcribed in full, so expressed TCRB transcripts were sequenced. Some clones are missing from TCRdb's copy, which holds only in-frame ones; the method was immunoSEQ multiplex PCR. The sample carries 16,000 or so clones, about 72% recorded once. Specimen: stem cell memory CD4+ T cells from blood. This TCR was sampled from a woman aged 18-35 years with type 1 diabetes. The V and J genes are TRBV5-1 and TRBJ1-1, with D possibly matching TRBD1 (5 bases). CDR3 DNA sequence: TGCGCCAGCAGCCCCCCCGCAGGGTGGGGCACTGAAGCTTTCTTT. Amino acids: CASSPPAGWGTEAFF.